This TCR beta chain came from a study of blood T cells in healthy people across ages. Looking at the study overall: Per two T cells, about one barcoded beta molecule was captured through template switching.

Germline-derived CDR1 and CDR2 are SGHKS and YYEKEE (reference sequence). There are 15 residues in the CDR3. With 8 bases clipped from V and 8 bases from J, the junction kept 16 bases outside the gene matches. A second about 7 to 11 cycle PCR used barcoded and J-beta primers. TCRdb passed the 5' RACE reads through MiXCR, listing each CDR3 protein once. Of almost 1 million distinct CDR3 sequences in the sample, roughly 51% were seen once. The chain carries TRBV5-5 and TRBJ2-1, with TRBD2 identical over 7 bases. Sequencing was performed on blood. The TCR was taken from a woman aged 60 to 75 in good health. The CDR3 is CASSRRERLTDEQFF. As DNA, the CDR3 is TGTGCCAGTTCCAGGCGGGAGAGGTTAACCGATGAGCAGTTCTTC.